The sequence of this TCR beta chain was determined in a study of T-cell memory formation after mild COVID-19. In the study overall: Across donors, TCR clusters were largely donor specific. Study observations and caveats: Researchers report contracting CD4+ clones mostly in CM and EM, with CD8+ clones in EMRA.

This clonotype has more than one count but fewer than ten. What it recognizes is unknown. TCRdb fed the 5' RACE reads into MiXCR, producing one record per CDR3 protein. The profile shows about 250,000 distinct CDR3 sequences, 15% of them singletons. V lost 6 bases and J lost 0; bases outside the gene matches: 6. The germline V gene has CDR1 MNHEY and CDR2 SVGAGI. CDR3 length equals 16 residues. The chain carries TRBV6-5 and TRBJ1-4; 8 positions match TRBD1. The sample consisted of PBMCs or a T cell subset sorted from them (not recorded which). This TCR derives from an adult woman who had mild COVID-19 (a few samples of this study predate the infection). Cell type and time point are not known. As DNA, the CDR3 is TGTGCCAGCAGCTACAGGGGGAGGCCAACTAATGAAAAACTGTTTTTT. Protein: CASSYRGRPTNEKLFF.